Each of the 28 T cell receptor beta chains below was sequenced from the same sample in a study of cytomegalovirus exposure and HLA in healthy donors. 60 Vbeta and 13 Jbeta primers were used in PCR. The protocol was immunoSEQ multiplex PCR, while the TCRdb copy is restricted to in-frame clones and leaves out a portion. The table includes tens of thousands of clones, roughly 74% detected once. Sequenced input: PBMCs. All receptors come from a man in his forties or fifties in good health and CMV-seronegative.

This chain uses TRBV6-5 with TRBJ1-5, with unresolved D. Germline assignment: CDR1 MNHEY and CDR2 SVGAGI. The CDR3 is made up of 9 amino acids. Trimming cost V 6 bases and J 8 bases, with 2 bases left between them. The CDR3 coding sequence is TGTGCCAGCAGCGAGCCCCAGCATTTT. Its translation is CASSEPQHF.

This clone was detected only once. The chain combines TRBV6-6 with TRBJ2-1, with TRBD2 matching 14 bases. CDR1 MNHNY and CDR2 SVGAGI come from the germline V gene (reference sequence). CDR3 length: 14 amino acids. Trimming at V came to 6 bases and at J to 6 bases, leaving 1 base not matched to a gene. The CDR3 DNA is TGTGCCAGCAGGGGACTAGCGGGGGTCAATGAGCAGTTCTTC. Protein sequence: CASRGLAGVNEQFF.

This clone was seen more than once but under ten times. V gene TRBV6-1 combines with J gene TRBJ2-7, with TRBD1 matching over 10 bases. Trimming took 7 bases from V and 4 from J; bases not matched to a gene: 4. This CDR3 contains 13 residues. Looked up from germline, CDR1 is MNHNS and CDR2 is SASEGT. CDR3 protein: CASTRDRGYEQYF. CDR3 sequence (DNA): TGTGCCAGCACCAGGGACAGGGGTTACGAGCAGTACTTC.

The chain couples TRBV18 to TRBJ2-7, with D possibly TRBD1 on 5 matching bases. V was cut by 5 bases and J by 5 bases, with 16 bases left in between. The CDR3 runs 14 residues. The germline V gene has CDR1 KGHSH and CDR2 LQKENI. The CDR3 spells CASSVIQGIDEQYF. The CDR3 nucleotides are TGTGCCAGCTCAGTCATCCAGGGTATCGACGAGCAGTACTTC.

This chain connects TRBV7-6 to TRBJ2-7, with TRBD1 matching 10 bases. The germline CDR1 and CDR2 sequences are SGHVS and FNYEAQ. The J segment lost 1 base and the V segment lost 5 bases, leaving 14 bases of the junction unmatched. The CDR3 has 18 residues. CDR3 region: CASSPHDGGTGASYEQYF. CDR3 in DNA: TGTGCCAGCAGCCCGCACGATGGTGGGACAGGGGCATCCTACGAGCAGTACTTC.

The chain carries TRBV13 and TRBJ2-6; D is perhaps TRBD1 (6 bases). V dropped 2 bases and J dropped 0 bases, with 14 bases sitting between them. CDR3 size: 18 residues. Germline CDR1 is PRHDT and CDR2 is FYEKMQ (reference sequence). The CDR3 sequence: CASSLIQGYSSGANVLTF. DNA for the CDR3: TGTGCCAGCAGCTTAATCCAGGGGTATAGCTCTGGGGCCAACGTCCTGACTTTC.

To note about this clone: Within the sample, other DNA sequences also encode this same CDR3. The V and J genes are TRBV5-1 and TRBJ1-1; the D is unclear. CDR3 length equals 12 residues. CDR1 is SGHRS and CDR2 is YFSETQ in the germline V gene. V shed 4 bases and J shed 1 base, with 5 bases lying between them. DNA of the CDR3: TGCGCCAGCAGCCTCCCGAACACTGAAGCTTTCTTT. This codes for CASSLPNTEAFF. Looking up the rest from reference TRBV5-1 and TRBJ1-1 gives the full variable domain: KAGVTQTPRYLIKTRGQQVTLSCSPISGHRSVSWYQQTPGQGLQFLFEYFSETQRNKGNFPGRFSGRQFSNSRSEMNVSTLELGDSALYLCASSLPNTEAFFGQGTRLTVV.

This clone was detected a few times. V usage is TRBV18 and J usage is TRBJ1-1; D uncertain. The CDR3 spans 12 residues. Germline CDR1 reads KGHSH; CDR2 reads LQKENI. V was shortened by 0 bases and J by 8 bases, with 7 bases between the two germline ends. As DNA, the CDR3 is TGTGCCAGCTCACCACCGGCGAGGGAAGCTTTCTTT. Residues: CASSPPAREAFF.

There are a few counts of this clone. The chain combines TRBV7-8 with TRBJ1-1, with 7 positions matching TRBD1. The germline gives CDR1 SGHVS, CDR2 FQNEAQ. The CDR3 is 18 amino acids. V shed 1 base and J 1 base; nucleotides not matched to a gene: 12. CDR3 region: CASSLGWGTAPENTEAFF. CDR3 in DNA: TGTGCCAGCAGCTTAGGTTGGGGGACAGCCCCGGAGAACACTGAAGCTTTCTTT. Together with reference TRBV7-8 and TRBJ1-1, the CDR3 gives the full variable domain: GAGVSQSPRYKVAKRGQDVALRCDPISGHVSLFWYQQALGQGPEFLTYFQNEAQLDKSGLPSDRFFAERPEGSVSTLKIQRTQQEDSAVYLCASSLGWGTAPENTEAFFGQGTRLTVV.

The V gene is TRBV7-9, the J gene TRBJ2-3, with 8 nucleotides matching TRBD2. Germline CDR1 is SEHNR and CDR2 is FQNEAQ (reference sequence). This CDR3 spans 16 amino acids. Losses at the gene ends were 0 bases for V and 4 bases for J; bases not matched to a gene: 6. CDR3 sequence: CASSLAPGLAPDTQYF. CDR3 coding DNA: TGTGCCAGCAGCTTAGCGCCCGGACTAGCCCCAGATACGCAGTATTTT.

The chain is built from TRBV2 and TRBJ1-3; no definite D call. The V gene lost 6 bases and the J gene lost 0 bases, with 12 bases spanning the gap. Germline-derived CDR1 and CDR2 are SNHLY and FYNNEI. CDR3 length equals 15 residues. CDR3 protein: CASRVGRNSGNTIYF. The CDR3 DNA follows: TGTGCCAGCAGGGTTGGCAGGAACTCTGGAAACACCATATATTTT. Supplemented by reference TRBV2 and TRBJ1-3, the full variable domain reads EPEVTQTPSHQVTQMGQEVILRCVPISNHLYFYWYRQILGQKVEFLVSFYNNEISEKSEIFDDQFSVERPDGSNFTLKIRSTKLEDSAMYFCASRVGRNSGNTIYFGEGSWLTVV.

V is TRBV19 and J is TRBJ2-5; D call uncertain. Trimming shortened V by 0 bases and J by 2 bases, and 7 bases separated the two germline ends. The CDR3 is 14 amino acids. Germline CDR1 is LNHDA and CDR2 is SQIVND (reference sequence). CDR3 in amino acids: CASSIDFRQETQYF. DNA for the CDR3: TGTGCCAGTAGTATAGATTTTCGTCAAGAGACCCAGTACTTC. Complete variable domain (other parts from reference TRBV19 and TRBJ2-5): DGGITQSPKYLFRKEGQNVTLSCEQNLNHDAMYWYRQDPGQGLRLIYYSQIVNDFQKGDIAEGYSVSREKKESFPLTVTSAQKNPTAFYLCASSIDFRQETQYFGPGTRLLVL.

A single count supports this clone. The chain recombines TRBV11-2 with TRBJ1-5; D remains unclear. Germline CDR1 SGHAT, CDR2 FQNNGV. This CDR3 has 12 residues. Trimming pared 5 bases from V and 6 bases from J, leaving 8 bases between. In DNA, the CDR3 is TGTGCCAGCAGCCATGAGGGTCAGCCCCAGCATTTT. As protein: CASSHEGQPQHF.

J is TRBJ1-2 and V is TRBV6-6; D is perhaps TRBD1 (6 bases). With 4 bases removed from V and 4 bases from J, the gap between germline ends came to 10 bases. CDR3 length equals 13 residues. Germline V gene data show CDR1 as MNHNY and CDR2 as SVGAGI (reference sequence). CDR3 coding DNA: TGTGCCAGCAGTTCAGGACAGCTCTATGGCTACACCTTC. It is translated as CASSSGQLYGYTF.

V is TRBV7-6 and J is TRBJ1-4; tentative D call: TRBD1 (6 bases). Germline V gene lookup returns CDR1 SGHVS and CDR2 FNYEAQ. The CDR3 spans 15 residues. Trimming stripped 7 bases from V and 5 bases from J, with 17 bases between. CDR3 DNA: TGTGCCAGCACCAGAGGTCCAGGGGAAAATGAAAAACTGTTTTTT. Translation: CASTRGPGENEKLFF.

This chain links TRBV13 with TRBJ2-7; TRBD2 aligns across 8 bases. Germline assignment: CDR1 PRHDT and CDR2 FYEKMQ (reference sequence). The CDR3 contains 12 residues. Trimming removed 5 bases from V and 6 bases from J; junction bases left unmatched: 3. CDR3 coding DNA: TGTGCCAGCAGCATCCGGGGGGGCGAGCAGTACTTC. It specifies CASSIRGGEQYF.

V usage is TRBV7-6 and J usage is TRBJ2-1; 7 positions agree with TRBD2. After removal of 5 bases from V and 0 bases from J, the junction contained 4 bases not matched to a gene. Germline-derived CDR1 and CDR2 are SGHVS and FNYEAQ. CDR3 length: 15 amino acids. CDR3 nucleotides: TGTGCCAGCAGCAAGCGGGAAAGCTCCTACAATGAGCAGTTCTTC. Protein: CASSKRESSYNEQFF. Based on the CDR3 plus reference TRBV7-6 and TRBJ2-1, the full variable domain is GAGVSQSPRYKVTKRGQDVALRCDPISGHVSLYWYRQALGQGPEFLTYFNYEAQQDKSGLPNDRFSAERPEGSISTLTIQRTEQRDSAMYRCASSKRESSYNEQFFGPGTRLTVL.

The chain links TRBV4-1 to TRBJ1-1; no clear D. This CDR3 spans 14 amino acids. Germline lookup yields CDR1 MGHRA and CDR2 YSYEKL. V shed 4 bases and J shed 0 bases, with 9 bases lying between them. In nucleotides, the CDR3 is TGCGCCAGCAGCCCCGGGATCTTGAACACTGAAGCTTTCTTT. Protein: CASSPGILNTEAFF.

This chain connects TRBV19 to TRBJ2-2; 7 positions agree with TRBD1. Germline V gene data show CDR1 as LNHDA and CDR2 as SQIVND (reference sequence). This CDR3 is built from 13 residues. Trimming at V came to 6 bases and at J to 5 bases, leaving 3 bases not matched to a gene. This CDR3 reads CASRIQGTGELFF. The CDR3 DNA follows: TGTGCCAGTAGGATACAGGGGACCGGGGAGCTGTTTTTT.

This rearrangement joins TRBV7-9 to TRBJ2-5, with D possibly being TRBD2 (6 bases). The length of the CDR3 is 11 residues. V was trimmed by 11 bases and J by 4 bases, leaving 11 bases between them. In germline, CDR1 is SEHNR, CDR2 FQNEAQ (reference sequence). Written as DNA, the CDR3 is TGTGCCTCGGAGGGGAGAGAGACCCAGTACTTC. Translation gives CASEGRETQYF. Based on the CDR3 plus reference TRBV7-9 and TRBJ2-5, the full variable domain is DTGVSQNPRHKITKRGQNVTFRCDPISEHNRLYWYRQTLGQGPEFLTYFQNEAQLEKSRLLSDRFSAERPKGSFSTLEIQRTEQGDSAMYLCASEGRETQYFGPGTRLLVL.

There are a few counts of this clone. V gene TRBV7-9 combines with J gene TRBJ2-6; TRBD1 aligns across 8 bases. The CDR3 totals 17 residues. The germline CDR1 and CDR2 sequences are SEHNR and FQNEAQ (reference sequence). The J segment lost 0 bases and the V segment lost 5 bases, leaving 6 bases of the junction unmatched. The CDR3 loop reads CASSNGQGGSGANVLTF. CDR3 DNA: TGTGCCAGCAGCAACGGACAGGGCGGCTCTGGGGCCAACGTCCTGACTTTC.

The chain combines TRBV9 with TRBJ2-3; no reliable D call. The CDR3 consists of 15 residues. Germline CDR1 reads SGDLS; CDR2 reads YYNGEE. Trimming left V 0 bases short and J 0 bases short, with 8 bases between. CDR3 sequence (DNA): TGTGCCAGCAGCGTAGGGTCACTCAGCACAGATACGCAGTATTTT. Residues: CASSVGSLSTDTQYF. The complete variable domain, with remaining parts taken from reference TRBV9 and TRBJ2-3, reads DSGVTQTPKHLITATGQRVTLRCSPRSGDLSVYWYQQSLDQGLQFLIQYYNGEERAKGNILERFSAQQFPDLHSELNLSSLELGDSALYFCASSVGSLSTDTQYFGPGTRLTVL.

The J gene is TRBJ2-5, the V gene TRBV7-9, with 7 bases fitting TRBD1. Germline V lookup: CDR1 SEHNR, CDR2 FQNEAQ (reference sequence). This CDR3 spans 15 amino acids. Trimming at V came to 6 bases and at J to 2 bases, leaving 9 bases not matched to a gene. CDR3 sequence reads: CASSRGIQGQETQYF. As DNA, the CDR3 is TGTGCCAGCAGTCGGGGAATACAGGGGCAAGAGACCCAGTACTTC. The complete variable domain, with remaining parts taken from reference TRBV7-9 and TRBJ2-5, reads DTGVSQNPRHKITKRGQNVTFRCDPISEHNRLYWYRQTLGQGPEFLTYFQNEAQLEKSRLLSDRFSAERPKGSFSTLEIQRTEQGDSAMYLCASSRGIQGQETQYFGPGTRLLVL.

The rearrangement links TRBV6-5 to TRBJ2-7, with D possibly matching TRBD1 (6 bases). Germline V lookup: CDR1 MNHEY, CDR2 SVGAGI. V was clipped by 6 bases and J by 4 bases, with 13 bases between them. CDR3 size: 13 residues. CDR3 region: CASSPQGYYEQYF. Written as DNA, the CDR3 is TGTGCCAGCAGCCCCCAGGGGTATTACGAGCAGTACTTC.

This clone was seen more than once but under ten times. The CDR3 spells CASRPQGGGANVLTF. In nucleotides, the CDR3 is TGTGCCAGCAGACCCCAGGGTGGGGGGGCCAACGTCCTGACTTTC. The chain uses TRBV7-8 and TRBJ2-6; TRBD1 might be the D (5 bases). Per the germline V gene, CDR1 is SGHVS and CDR2 is FQNEAQ. V was cut by 6 bases and J by 4 bases, with 13 bases left in between. The length of the CDR3 is 15 residues.

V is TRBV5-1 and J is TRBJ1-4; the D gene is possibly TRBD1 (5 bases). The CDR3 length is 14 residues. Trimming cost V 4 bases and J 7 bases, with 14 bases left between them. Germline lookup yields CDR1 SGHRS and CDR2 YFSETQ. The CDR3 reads CASSPGTFGEKLFF. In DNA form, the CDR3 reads TGCGCCAGCAGCCCCGGGACTTTCGGTGAAAAACTGTTTTTT. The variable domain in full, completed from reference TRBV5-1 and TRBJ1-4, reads KAGVTQTPRYLIKTRGQQVTLSCSPISGHRSVSWYQQTPGQGLQFLFEYFSETQRNKGNFPGRFSGRQFSNSRSEMNVSTLELGDSALYLCASSPGTFGEKLFFGSGTQLSVL.

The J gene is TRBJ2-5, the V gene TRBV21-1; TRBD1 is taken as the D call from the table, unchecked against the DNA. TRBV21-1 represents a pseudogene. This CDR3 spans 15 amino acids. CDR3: CASSDLDRGQETQYF. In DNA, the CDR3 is TGTGCCAGCAGCGACTTGGACAGGGGACAAGAGACCCAGTACTTC.

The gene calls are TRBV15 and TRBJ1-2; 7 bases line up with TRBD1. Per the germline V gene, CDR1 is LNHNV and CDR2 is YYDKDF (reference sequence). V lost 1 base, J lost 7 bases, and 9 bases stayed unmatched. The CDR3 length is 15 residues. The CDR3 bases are TGTGCCACCAGCAGAGGTTACAGGGGAAGCGGTGGCTACACCTTC. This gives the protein CATSRGYRGSGGYTF.